These T cell receptor beta chains were read from a single sample in a study of PD-1 blockade in classical Hodgkin lymphoma. The assay was immunoSEQ multiplex PCR, and TCRdb's table has in-frame clones only and misses some. The sample includes 40,000 to 50,000 clones, approximately 80% of them seen just once. Sequences were derived from peripheral blood mononuclear cells (PBMCs), sampled at baseline. These receptors were taken from a human donor with classical Hodgkin lymphoma. The conserved cysteine and the conserved F or W are not part of the CDR3 here. Clone size is not always given. Where it is, it says once, few, many or a class for expanded clones.

clone_size: -; j_call: TRBJ2-1; v_call: TRBV10-3; cdr3_aa: AIGGENEQF
clone_size: -; j_call: TRBJ2-7; v_call: TRBV6-6; cdr3_aa: ASSYGRGAYEQY
clone_size: few; j_call: TRBJ1-5; v_call: TRBV7-9; cdr3_aa: ASSLVTGLRQPQH
clone_size: few; j_call: TRBJ1-1; v_call: TRBV19; cdr3_aa: ASSPAWGVNTEAF
clone_size: -; j_call: TRBJ1-5; v_call: TRBV19; cdr3_aa: ASRSRINQPQH
clone_size: -; j_call: TRBJ2-7; v_call: TRBV6-5; cdr3_aa: ASSPRAPYEQY
clone_size: once; j_call: TRBJ1-5; v_call: TRBV14; cdr3_aa: ASSQGRGSSNQPQH
clone_size: -; j_call: TRBJ2-3; v_call: TRBV19; cdr3_aa: ASSIDTGRNTQY
clone_size: -; j_call: TRBJ2-7; v_call: TRBV6-6; cdr3_aa: ASSYYGQGGPYEQY
clone_size: -; j_call: TRBJ2-1; v_call: TRBV19; cdr3_aa: ASSSRPSSDEQF
clone_size: -; j_call: TRBJ1-2; v_call: TRBV6-1; cdr3_aa: ASSEAPSPNYGYT
clone_size: -; j_call: TRBJ2-7; v_call: TRBV5-1; cdr3_aa: ASSLPGSGGALYEQY
clone_size: -; j_call: TRBJ1-1; v_call: TRBV19; cdr3_aa: ASSIRQEDTEAF
clone_size: few; j_call: TRBJ1-1; v_call: TRBV5-4; cdr3_aa: ASRLGPEMNTEAF
clone_size: -; j_call: TRBJ1-2; v_call: TRBV5-4; cdr3_aa: ASSLPTLGGADGYT
clone_size: -; j_call: TRBJ2-7; v_call: TRBV6-1; cdr3_aa: ASSERPVQDNPYEQY
clone_size: once; j_call: TRBJ2-5; v_call: TRBV10-1; cdr3_aa: ASSLAPQETQY
clone_size: few; j_call: TRBJ1-1; v_call: TRBV18; cdr3_aa: ASTTGLFSEAF
clone_size: once; j_call: TRBJ1-5; v_call: TRBV19; cdr3_aa: ATNHGAGLQLGGQPQH
clone_size: once; j_call: TRBJ2-2; v_call: TRBV18; cdr3_aa: ASSPRFIDLGQNTGELF
clone_size: -; j_call: TRBJ2-1; v_call: TRBV18; cdr3_aa: ASSPYVAGGPNEQF
clone_size: -; j_call: TRBJ1-2; v_call: TRBV4-2; cdr3_aa: ASSQVTDSYGYT
clone_size: few; j_call: TRBJ2-5; v_call: TRBV29-1; cdr3_aa: SVPWGLAGFGTQY
clone_size: -; j_call: TRBJ1-5; v_call: TRBV30; cdr3_aa: AWSVDRGQPQH
clone_size: -; j_call: TRBJ2-5; v_call: TRBV27; cdr3_aa: ASSLSQGLETQY
clone_size: -; j_call: TRBJ2-7; v_call: TRBV29-1; cdr3_aa: STGTGDYEQY
clone_size: -; j_call: TRBJ2-7; v_call: TRBV27; cdr3_aa: ASSPRQGYEQY
clone_size: -; j_call: TRBJ2-1; v_call: TRBV18; cdr3_aa: ASSPPGYGEL
clone_size: -; j_call: TRBJ2-7; v_call: TRBV6-5; cdr3_aa: ASAPGQGVIVEQY
clone_size: -; j_call: TRBJ1-2; v_call: TRBV2; cdr3_aa: ASSGGGTESYGYT
clone_size: -; j_call: TRBJ1-5; v_call: TRBV7-3; cdr3_aa: ASSSWGGQPQH
clone_size: medium-sized; j_call: TRBJ2-3; v_call: TRBV13; cdr3_aa: ASSYQPSDTQY
clone_size: -; j_call: TRBJ2-5; v_call: TRBV7-9; cdr3_aa: ASSAGQRQETQY
clone_size: once; j_call: TRBJ2-5; v_call: TRBV28; cdr3_aa: ASSFDLSSGETQY
clone_size: -; j_call: TRBJ2-5; v_call: TRBV29-1; cdr3_aa: SVDLNGALGETQY
clone_size: -; j_call: TRBJ2-1; v_call: TRBV27; cdr3_aa: ASSSLTSGSIYEQF
clone_size: -; j_call: TRBJ2-2; v_call: TRBV28; cdr3_aa: ASSLLAGELF
clone_size: -; j_call: TRBJ2-1; v_call: TRBV30; cdr3_aa: AWSSWGGGNNEQF
clone_size: -; j_call: TRBJ2-1; v_call: TRBV5-8; cdr3_aa: ASSSDRVSTYNEQF
clone_size: -; j_call: TRBJ2-1; v_call: TRBV21-1; cdr3_aa: ASSHRDPCYNEQF
clone_size: -; j_call: TRBJ1-2; v_call: TRBV18; cdr3_aa: ASSPTKDGYT
clone_size: -; j_call: TRBJ2-1; v_call: TRBV28; cdr3_aa: ASSLGGRALASYNEQF
clone_size: -; j_call: TRBJ2-7; v_call: TRBV19; cdr3_aa: ASSIRGPYEQY
clone_size: -; j_call: TRBJ1-4; v_call: TRBV11-2; cdr3_aa: ASSFREKLF
clone_size: -; j_call: TRBJ1-1; v_call: TRBV14; cdr3_aa: ASSQNTGYTEAF
clone_size: few; j_call: TRBJ1-1; v_call: TRBV6-5; cdr3_aa: ASNTGFPNTEAF
clone_size: -; j_call: TRBJ2-1; v_call: TRBV18; cdr3_aa: ASSPLGSEQF
clone_size: -; j_call: TRBJ2-7; v_call: TRBV7-8; cdr3_aa: ASSLGRNYEQY
clone_size: -; j_call: TRBJ2-7; v_call: TRBV7-2; cdr3_aa: ASAPVGPYEQY
clone_size: -; j_call: TRBJ2-1; v_call: TRBV6-5; cdr3_aa: ASSYSMRPEQF
clone_size: -; j_call: TRBJ2-2; v_call: TRBV6-6; cdr3_aa: ASSWASETGELF
clone_size: -; j_call: TRBJ1-2; v_call: TRBV30; cdr3_aa: AWSVGVTFRAFI
clone_size: -; j_call: TRBJ2-7; v_call: TRBV27; cdr3_aa: ASSLRAGTWDYEQY
clone_size: -; j_call: TRBJ2-7; v_call: TRBV5-1; cdr3_aa: ASSLSSGRAFYEQY
clone_size: -; j_call: TRBJ1-6; v_call: TRBV10-3; cdr3_aa: AISPGAENSPLH